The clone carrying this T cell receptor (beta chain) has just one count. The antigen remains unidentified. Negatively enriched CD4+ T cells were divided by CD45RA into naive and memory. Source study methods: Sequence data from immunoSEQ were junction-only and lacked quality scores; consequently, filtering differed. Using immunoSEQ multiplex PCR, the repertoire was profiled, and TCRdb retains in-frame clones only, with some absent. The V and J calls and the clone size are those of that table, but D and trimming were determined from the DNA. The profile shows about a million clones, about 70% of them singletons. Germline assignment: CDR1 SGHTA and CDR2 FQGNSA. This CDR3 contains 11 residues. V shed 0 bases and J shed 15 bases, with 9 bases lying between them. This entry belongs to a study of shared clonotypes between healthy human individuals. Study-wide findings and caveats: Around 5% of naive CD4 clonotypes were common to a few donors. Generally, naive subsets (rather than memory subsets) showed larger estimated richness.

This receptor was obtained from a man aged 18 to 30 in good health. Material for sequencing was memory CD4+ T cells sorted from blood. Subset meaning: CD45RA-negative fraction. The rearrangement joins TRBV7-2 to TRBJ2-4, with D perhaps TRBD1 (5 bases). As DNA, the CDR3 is TGTGCCAGCAGCTTAGCGGGCAGGGCGTACTTC. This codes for CASSLAGRAYF.